Sequencing of this T cell receptor (beta chain) was carried out in a study of beta chain features in type 1 diabetes. Findings and caveats of the study: Shorter TCRB CDR3s, moderately but significantly so, marked every one of the four CD4+ subsets in Type 1 diabetes patients.

Trimming took 7 bases from V and 8 from J, leaving 17 bases between them. The germline V gene has CDR1 SGHVS and CDR2 FNYEAQ. The CDR3 runs to 13 residues. The investigators reverse transcribed all of the isolated RNA, so they sequenced expressed TCRB transcripts. The method was immunoSEQ multiplex PCR; TCRdb's version includes in-frame clones alone and lacks a portion of them. This sample yields roughly 280,000 clones, of which about 23% are seen a single time; 0.012% belongs to the top ten. This clone has just a few counts. Its antigen is still unknown. The V call is TRBV7-6, the J call TRBJ1-2, with unresolved D. Sequencing was performed on naive CD4+ T cells from blood. This sequence was found in a woman in her 30s with type 1 diabetes. CDR3 loop: CASTPSSGWGYTF. As DNA, the CDR3 is TGTGCCAGCACCCCTAGTTCGGGTTGGGGCTACACCTTC.